The 20 T cell receptor beta chains given below trace back to one sample, sequenced in a study of blood T cell repertoires in COVID-19. This table comes from immunoSEQ multiplex PCR, and its TCRdb copy is limited to in-frame clones, with some not included. The sample has 140,000 or so clones; roughly 79% are singletons. The specimen was peripheral blood. Receptor source: a man aged 50-60 years with active or convalescent COVID-19.

The chain recombines TRBV5-4 with TRBJ2-2; D is perhaps TRBD2 (5 bases). Germline V CDR1 and CDR2: SGHNT, YYREEE (reference sequence). The CDR3 runs to 16 residues. V lost 4 bases and J 4 bases, leaving 17 bases between the germline ends. CDR3 region: CASSEGPRTATGELFF. CDR3 DNA: TGTGCCAGCAGCGAGGGCCCTAGAACCGCCACCGGGGAGCTGTTTTTT.

The J gene is TRBJ1-2, the V gene TRBV9; D is unclear. Per germline, CDR1 SGDLS and CDR2 YYNGEE. This CDR3 is built from 13 residues. V was clipped by 0 bases and J by 4 bases, with 7 bases between them. The CDR3 loop is CASSVDPIYGYTF. The CDR3 region has the DNA TGTGCCAGCAGCGTAGACCCTATCTATGGCTACACCTTC. The full variable domain, rest sourced from reference TRBV9 and TRBJ1-2, is DSGVTQTPKHLITATGQRVTLRCSPRSGDLSVYWYQQSLDQGLQFLIQYYNGEERAKGNILERFSAQQFPDLHSELNLSSLELGDSALYFCASSVDPIYGYTFGSGTRLTVV.

The chain is built from TRBV4-2 and TRBJ2-3; TRBD1 matches 9 bases. From germline, CDR1 is LGHNA and CDR2 YNFKEQ. The ends lost 0 bases at V and 4 bases at J; junction bases unmatched: 8. The CDR3 is 17 residues long. This CDR3 reads CASSQDLGQGIADTQYF. CDR3 nucleotide sequence: TGTGCCAGCAGCCAAGATCTCGGACAGGGGATAGCAGATACGCAGTATTTT.

In DNA form, the CDR3 reads TGTGCCACCAGCAGAGGGGCAGTAGACACTGAAGCTTTCTTT. It is translated as CATSRGAVDTEAFF. The chain uses TRBV15 and TRBJ1-1; D call uncertain. Trimming cost V 1 base and J 3 bases, with 9 bases left between them. The CDR3 runs to 14 residues. Germline V gene data show CDR1 as LNHNV and CDR2 as YYDKDF (reference sequence). Together with reference TRBV15 and TRBJ1-1, the CDR3 gives the full variable domain: DAMVIQNPRYQVTQFGKPVTLSCSQTLNHNVMYWYQQKSSQAPKLLFHYYDKDFNNEADTPDNFQSRRPNTSFCFLDIRSPGLGDTAMYLCATSRGAVDTEAFFGQGTRLTVV.

The V call is TRBV28, the J call TRBJ2-7, with 10 bases identical to TRBD1. CDR1 MDHEN and CDR2 SYDVKM come from the germline V gene. The CDR3 runs to 16 residues. V gave up 6 bases and J gave up 4 bases; unmatched junction bases: 12. The CDR3 nucleotides read TGTGCCAGCAGACCTACCGACAGGGGGCGTACTTACGAGCAGTACTTC. This sequence encodes CASRPTDRGRTYEQYF.

The genes are TRBV6-2 or TRBV6-3 and TRBJ2-7; TRBD2 aligns across 7 bases. CDR3 size: 17 residues. In germline, CDR1 is MNHEY, CDR2 SVGEGT. The trim removed 5 bases at V and 5 bases at J, leaving 18 bases unmatched. CDR3 sequence reads: CASSALSFGGSSNEQYF. The CDR3 DNA follows: TGTGCCAGCAGTGCCCTGTCCTTTGGCGGGAGCTCGAACGAGCAGTACTTC.

This chain connects TRBV3-1 (or the pseudogene TRBV3-2) to TRBJ2-3, with TRBD1 identical over 7 bases. Trimming cost V 4 bases and J 2 bases; bases outside gene matches: 3. The CDR3 extends over 14 amino acids. Germline V gene data show CDR1 as LGHDT and CDR2 as YNNKEL (reference sequence). The CDR3 is CASSPTGNTDTQYF. The CDR3 DNA reads as TGTGCCAGCAGCCCGACAGGGAACACAGATACGCAGTATTTT.

This chain connects TRBV27 to TRBJ1-6; no reliable D call. CDR1 and CDR2 (germline): MNHEY, SMNVEV (reference sequence). The V end was cut by 8 bases, the J end by 0 bases, with 8 bases between. The CDR3 totals 14 residues. CDR3 sequence reads: CASRESSYNSPLHF. As DNA, the CDR3 is TGTGCCAGCCGGGAAAGCTCCTATAATTCACCCCTCCACTTT.

The chain combines TRBV7-9 with TRBJ2-5; TRBD1 aligns across 8 bases. The CDR3 runs to 14 residues. V shed 1 base and J 3 bases; nucleotides not matched to a gene: 1. Germline CDR1 is SEHNR and CDR2 is FQNEAQ (reference sequence). DNA of the CDR3: TGTGCCAGCAGCTTAGTGACAGGGGAAGAGACCCAGTACTTC. This codes for CASSLVTGEETQYF.

The V call is TRBV11-2, the J call TRBJ2-2; 8 nucleotides match TRBD1. V gave up 6 bases and J gave up 6 bases; unmatched junction bases: 3. CDR1 and CDR2 from the germline V gene are SGHAT and FQNNGV. CDR3 length: 13 amino acids. This CDR3 reads CASSQGAAGELFF. The CDR3 DNA reads as TGTGCCAGCAGTCAGGGGGCCGCCGGGGAGCTGTTTTTT.

The chain joins TRBV3-1 (or the pseudogene TRBV3-2) to TRBJ2-7; no definite D call. Looked up from germline, CDR1 is LGHDT and CDR2 is YNNKEL (reference sequence). The CDR3 covers 12 residues. V lost 3 bases, J lost 6 bases, and 9 bases lay in between. The CDR3 sequence: CASSHPRGEQYF. In nucleotides, the CDR3 is TGTGCCAGCAGCCATCCCAGAGGCGAGCAGTACTTC.

This clone was recorded once. The chain recombines TRBV27 with TRBJ1-5; D is perhaps TRBD1 (6 bases). Germline V gene sequence: CDR1 MNHEY, CDR2 SMNVEV (reference sequence). The CDR3 has 16 amino acids. V was trimmed by 0 bases and J by 1 base, leaving 10 bases between them. The CDR3 region is CASSLSAGASNQPQHF. The CDR3 DNA reads as TGTGCCAGCAGTTTATCGGCGGGGGCCAGCAATCAGCCCCAGCATTTT.

This clone was counted many times. This chain links TRBV6-5 with TRBJ2-1; 13 nucleotides line up with TRBD2. V gave up 8 bases and J gave up 9 bases; unmatched junction bases: 7. Germline V CDR1 and CDR2: MNHEY, SVGAGI. The CDR3 totals 14 residues. The CDR3 sequence is CASSPGLAGFEQFF. The CDR3 DNA sequence: TGTGCCAGCTCTCCGGGACTAGCGGGGTTTGAGCAGTTCTTC.

The rearrangement joins TRBV29-1 to TRBJ2-7, with D uncertain. Germline V gene sequence: CDR1 SQVTM, CDR2 ANQGSEA. Trimming took 5 bases from V and 3 from J, leaving 8 bases between them. CDR3 length: 11 residues. The CDR3 protein is CSVRISYEQYF. DNA of the CDR3: TGCAGCGTTCGCATTAGCTACGAGCAGTACTTC.

The rearrangement links TRBV6-5 to TRBJ2-3; 9 bases agree with TRBD1. Germline V lookup: CDR1 MNHEY, CDR2 SVGAGI. CDR3 length equals 15 residues. J was trimmed by 5 bases and V by 5 bases; bases with no gene match: 8. CDR3 sequence: CASSTGDREEDTQYF. The CDR3 region has the DNA TGTGCCAGCAGTACCGGGGACAGGGAAGAAGATACGCAGTATTTT.

This clone was observed a few times. The V and J genes are TRBV12-3 or TRBV12-4 and TRBJ2-1; D ambiguous. Trimming took off 3 bases at V and 12 bases at J, with 9 bases between the two ends. The CDR3 spans 11 residues. CDR3 sequence reads: CASSFDPGQFF. DNA for the CDR3: TGTGCCAGCAGTTTCGATCCAGGGCAGTTCTTC.

The chain has TRBV21-1 and TRBJ2-1; the DNA was not compared with TRBD2, the D call given in the table. TRBV21-1 is annotated as a pseudogene. CDR3 length: 19 amino acids. The CDR3 sequence is CASSKGGTSGRLGSNEQFF. The CDR3 bases are TGTGCCAGCAGCAAAGGCGGGACTAGCGGGAGATTGGGGAGCAATGAGCAGTTCTTC.

This chain connects TRBV15 to TRBJ2-7; D not resolved. Germline loops: CDR1 LNHNV, CDR2 YYDKDF (reference sequence). The CDR3 extends over 15 amino acids. Trimming pared 0 bases from V and 2 bases from J, leaving 11 bases between. CDR3 sequence: CATSRDGSGPYEQYF. Here the CDR3 DNA reads TGTGCCACCAGCAGAGATGGGTCAGGCCCCTACGAGCAGTACTTC.

The J gene is TRBJ2-1, the V gene TRBV9; 12 nucleotides line up with TRBD2. The germline V gene has CDR1 SGDLS and CDR2 YYNGEE. The CDR3 spans 16 residues. V dropped 4 bases and J dropped 5; count of bases not matched to a gene: 7. The CDR3 coding sequence is TGTGCCAGCAGCCCTCTAGCGGGAGGGCCGAACAATGAGCAGTTCTTC. Its protein product is CASSPLAGGPNNEQFF.

This chain links TRBV27 with TRBJ2-1, with 14 bases aligning to TRBD2. CDR3 length: 17 amino acids. J was trimmed by 4 bases and V by 7 bases; bases with no gene match: 9. Germline V gene sequence: CDR1 MNHEY, CDR2 SMNVEV (reference sequence). This chain's CDR3 is CASNRLAGGPFYNEQFF. Here the CDR3 DNA reads TGTGCCAGCAATCGACTAGCGGGAGGGCCCTTTTACAATGAGCAGTTCTTC.